The clone carrying this T cell receptor (beta chain) was counted many times. RNA fractions of 10%, 30% or 50% and roughly 17,000 to 1,100,000 sorted cells were the source of naive CD8 libraries. Based on a CD8+CD4-CCR7+CD45RA+ profile, naive CD8 T cells were sorted. Libraries of bulk TCR were made by previously described methods (with listed TCR primers). MiXCR was run by TCRdb on the PCR reads, yielding one entry per CDR3 protein. The profile shows 40,000 to 50,000 distinct CDR3 sequences, approximately 21% of them singletons. The sample originates from a study of molecular identifiers for immune sequencing clone quantification. As for the study in general: The replicate experiment used RNA from 20,000 or 100,000 naive CD8 cells. This RNA was split into five aliquots, and four of them were sequenced.

CDR3 length: 15 amino acids. From germline, CDR1 is SGHRS and CDR2 YFSETQ. V was cut by 0 bases and J by 2 bases, with 12 bases left in between. This clonotype was sampled from a human donor in good health. Some libraries in this study had Jurkat cell RNA spiked in. J is TRBJ2-7 and V is TRBV5-1, with unresolved D. The sequenced sample consisted of naive CD8+ T cells from blood, with Jurkat cell RNA spiked in. The subset is: FACS-sorted CD8+CD4-CCR7+CD45RA+ naive T cells. The CDR3 nucleotides are TGCGCCAGCAGCTTGGCTCTCGGCCGCGCCTACGAGCAGTACTTC. It codes for CASSLALGRAYEQYF.